This note documents a single TCR beta chain sequence. The V and J ends lost 4 bases and 3 bases, in that order; junction bases with no gene match: 2. The CDR3 loop spans 13 amino acids. The germline V gene has CDR1 SQVTM and CDR2 ANQGSEA. The source of the sample is a study of control samples from healthy donors and cancer patients. Generated by immunoSEQ multiplex PCR, the TCRdb table keeps only in-frame clones and is missing some. This sample has 150,000 to 200,000 clones, with about 90% found just once. The TCR originated in a woman in her 50s in good health. The sample consisted of blood. This sequence joins TRBV29-1 and TRBJ2-3, with 9 bases matching TRBD2. The CDR3 DNA reads as TGCAGCGTTGCCGGACTAGCGACAGATACGCAGTATTTT. This sequence encodes CSVAGLATDTQYF.